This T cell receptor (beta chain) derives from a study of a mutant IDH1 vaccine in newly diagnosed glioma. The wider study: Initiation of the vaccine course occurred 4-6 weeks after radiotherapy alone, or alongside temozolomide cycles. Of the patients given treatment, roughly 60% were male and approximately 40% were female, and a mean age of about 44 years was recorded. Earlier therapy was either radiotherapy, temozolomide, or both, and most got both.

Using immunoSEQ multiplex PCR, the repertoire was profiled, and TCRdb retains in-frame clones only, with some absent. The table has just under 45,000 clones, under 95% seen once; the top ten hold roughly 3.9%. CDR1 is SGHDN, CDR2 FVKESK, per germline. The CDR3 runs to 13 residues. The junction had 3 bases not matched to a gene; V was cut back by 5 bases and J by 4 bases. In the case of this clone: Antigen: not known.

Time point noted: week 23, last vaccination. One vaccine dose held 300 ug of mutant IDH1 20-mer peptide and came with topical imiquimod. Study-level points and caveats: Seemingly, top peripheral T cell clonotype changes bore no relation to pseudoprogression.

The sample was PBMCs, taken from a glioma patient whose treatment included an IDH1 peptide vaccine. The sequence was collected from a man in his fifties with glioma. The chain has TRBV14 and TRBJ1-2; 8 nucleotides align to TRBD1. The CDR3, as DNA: TGTGCCAGCAGCTACAGGGGGGCCTATGGCTACACCTTC. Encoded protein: CASSYRGAYGYTF.